Below are 22 T cell receptor beta chains sequenced from a single sample in a study of T cell repertoires in cytomegalovirus infection. TCRdb re-analysed the reads in MiXCR, keeping a single row per CDR3 protein. This table has about 890,000 distinct CDR3 sequences, roughly 30% appearing once. For these TCRs, the target antigens are not known. Material: cultured CD8+ T cells from PBMCs, obtained from culture after CMV antigen stimulation. Receptors were obtained from a human donor in good health (CMV status not recorded). Some clones in this sample may be carry-over from other donors' samples.

This sequence joins TRBV7-9 and TRBJ2-1; possibly TRBD1 for D (6 bases). Trimming removed 1 base from V and 9 bases from J, with 13 bases in between. Looked up from germline, CDR1 is SEHNR and CDR2 is FQNEAQ (reference sequence). The CDR3 is 14 amino acids. The CDR3 reads CASSLGAGVSEQFF. CDR3 coding DNA: TGTGCCAGCAGCTTAGGCGCAGGGGTGTCTGAGCAGTTCTTC.

The chain links TRBV7-9 to TRBJ1-1; no reliable D call. Germline CDR1 is SEHNR and CDR2 is FQNEAQ (reference sequence). Trimming took 5 bases from V and 7 from J, leaving 17 bases between them. The length of the CDR3 is 14 residues. This chain's CDR3 is CASSPTRLASEAFF. Here the CDR3 DNA reads TGTGCCAGCAGCCCGACAAGGTTGGCGAGTGAAGCTTTCTTT.

This clonotype was observed many times. The gene calls are TRBV27 and TRBJ2-1; D is unresolved. Germline CDR1 is MNHEY and CDR2 is SMNVEV (reference sequence). This CDR3 is built from 12 residues. V shed 5 bases and J shed 9 bases, with 11 bases lying between them. CDR3 in amino acids: CASSPPGGEQFF. The DNA for the CDR3 is TGTGCCAGCAGTCCTCCCGGCGGTGAGCAGTTCTTC.

This clonotype was recorded a few times. This chain links TRBV7-6 with TRBJ1-1; D gene unclear. Germline V lookup: CDR1 SGHVS, CDR2 FNYEAQ. Trimming removed 1 base from V and 7 bases from J, with 10 bases in between. The CDR3 contains 13 residues. The CDR3 DNA reads as TGTGCCAGCAGCTTAGAGGGCTGGAGTGAAGCTTTCTTT. Translating it yields CASSLEGWSEAFF. The complete variable domain, with remaining parts taken from reference TRBV7-6 and TRBJ1-1, reads GAGVSQSPRYKVTKRGQDVALRCDPISGHVSLYWYRQALGQGPEFLTYFNYEAQQDKSGLPNDRFSAERPEGSISTLTIQRTEQRDSAMYRCASSLEGWSEAFFGQGTRLTVV.

The rearrangement uses TRBV3-1 and TRBJ2-7; 9 positions agree with TRBD1. The CDR3 consists of 20 residues. The J segment lost 3 bases and the V segment lost 4 bases, leaving 22 bases of the junction unmatched. Germline-derived CDR1 and CDR2 are LGHDT and YNNKEL (reference sequence). The DNA for the CDR3 is TGTGCCAGCAGCCGACGATTAGGGACAGGGACGACCCAGGGAGGCTACGAGCAGTACTTC. It is translated as CASSRRLGTGTTQGGYEQYF.

The chain carries TRBV6-5 and TRBJ2-1, with 7 bases aligning to TRBD1. The germline V gene has CDR1 MNHEY and CDR2 SVGAGI. V shed 5 bases, J shed 7 bases, and the junction held 5 bases outside the gene matches. The CDR3 is 13 amino acids. As DNA, the CDR3 is TGTGCCAGCAGTAACAGGGGTTCTAATGAGCAGTTCTTC. Protein sequence: CASSNRGSNEQFF.

The chain carries TRBV14 and TRBJ2-1; the match to TRBD1 covers 8 bases. The CDR3 has 15 residues. Trimming at V came to 3 bases and at J to 4 bases, leaving 5 bases not matched to a gene. Germline V gives CDR1 SGHDN, CDR2 FVKESK. As DNA, the CDR3 is TGTGCCAGCAGCCAGACAGGGGCTCTTTACAATGAGCAGTTCTTC. This gives the protein CASSQTGALYNEQFF.

The V and J genes are TRBV18 and TRBJ1-2; D is perhaps TRBD1 (5 bases). V was trimmed by 1 base and J by 1 base, leaving 7 bases between them. CDR3 size: 14 residues. CDR1 is KGHSH, CDR2 LQKENI, per germline. CDR3 amino acids: CASSPRDFNYGYTF. For the CDR3, the DNA is TGTGCCAGCTCACCACGGGACTTTAACTATGGCTACACCTTC.

This clonotype was picked up many times. Relative to the germline gene, one junction end is altered; a read error may explain this. This chain connects TRBV7-6 to TRBJ1-5; a possible D gene is TRBD1 (5 bases). CDR1 and CDR2 from the germline V gene are SGHVS and FNYEAQ. There are 16 residues in the CDR3. Here the CDR3 DNA reads TGTGCCAGCAGCCTAGCGTCGGGCAGGGGCAATCAGCCCCAGCATTTT. This translates into CASSLASGRGNQPQHF. The full variable domain, completed using reference TRBV7-6 and TRBJ1-5, is GAGVSQSPRYKVTKRGQDVALRCDPISGHVSLYWYRQALGQGPEFLTYFNYEAQQDKSGLPNDRFSAERPEGSISTLTIQRTEQRDSAMYRCASSLASGRGNQPQHFGDGTRLSIL.

At least ten counts were recorded for this clonotype. This rearrangement joins TRBV7-6 to TRBJ1-5, with D perhaps TRBD1 (6 bases). This CDR3 is built from 15 residues. The germline V and J ends were trimmed by 5 bases and 5 bases, with 16 bases remaining between them. Germline CDR1 is SGHVS and CDR2 is FNYEAQ. CDR3 region: CASSPQGYGDQPQHF. The CDR3 nucleotides read TGTGCCAGCAGCCCCCAGGGGTACGGCGATCAGCCCCAGCATTTT.

This clonotype showed up many times. The rearrangement links TRBV7-2 to TRBJ2-1; D gene ambiguous. V lost 8 bases, J lost 2 bases, and 7 bases lay in between. CDR1 and CDR2 (germline): SGHTA, FQGNSA. The CDR3 loop spans 12 amino acids. The chain's CDR3 is CASGRTYNEQFF. The CDR3 region has the DNA TGTGCCAGCGGAAGGACCTACAATGAGCAGTTCTTC.

This sequence joins TRBV9 and TRBJ2-4; 12 bases are a match to TRBD2. Germline V CDR1 and CDR2: SGDLS, YYNGEE. There are 18 residues in the CDR3. The ends lost 0 bases at V and 12 bases at J; junction bases unmatched: 16. As DNA, the CDR3 is TGTGCCAGCAGCGTAGGACTAGCGGGGGATGGTTCTCCGGTGGATCAGTACTTC. Amino acids: CASSVGLAGDGSPVDQYF.

The chain joins TRBV29-1 to TRBJ2-7; TRBD2 aligns across 8 bases. Germline V gene lookup returns CDR1 SQVTM and CDR2 ANQGSEA. The CDR3 is 14 residues long. With 2 bases clipped from V and 3 bases from J, the junction kept 6 bases outside the gene matches. The CDR3, as DNA: TGCAGCGTTGAATCGGGGGGGCCTCTCTACGAGCAGTACTTC. Translation gives CSVESGGPLYEQYF.

A note on this clonotype: Sequence at one end of the junction differs from germline and may be a read error. The rearrangement uses TRBV7-6 and TRBJ2-3; 10 bases map to TRBD2. CDR1 and CDR2 (germline): SGHVS, FNYEAQ. CDR3 length: 15 amino acids. The DNA of the CDR3 is TGTGCTAGCAACTTGGCTAGCGGGGGTACAGATACGCAGTATTTT. This gives the protein CASNLASGGTDTQYF.

The rearrangement joins TRBV7-9 to TRBJ2-5, with 8 bases matching TRBD1. The CDR3 extends over 15 amino acids. The V gene end was trimmed by 5 bases and the J gene end by 7 bases; junction bases not matched to a gene: 12. The germline CDR1 and CDR2 sequences are SEHNR and FQNEAQ (reference sequence). The CDR3 nucleotides read TGTGCCAGCAGCCCCACTGGACAGGGCGGATTGACCCAGTACTTC. It yields the protein CASSPTGQGGLTQYF.

This clonotype was counted ten times or more. The chain carries TRBV7-2 and TRBJ1-5; possibly TRBD1 for D (6 bases). V was shortened by 5 bases and J by 0 bases, with 11 bases between the two germline ends. Germline V gene sequence: CDR1 SGHTA, CDR2 FQGNSA. This CDR3 has 15 amino acids. The CDR3 region is CASSPQGYSNQPQHF. The CDR3 DNA reads TGTGCCAGCAGCCCACAGGGTTATAGCAATCAGCCCCAGCATTTT. Looking up the rest from reference TRBV7-2 and TRBJ1-5 gives the full variable domain: GAGVSQSPSNKVTEKGKDVELRCDPISGHTALYWYRQSLGQGLEFLIYFQGNSAPDKSGLPSDRFSAERTGGSVSTLTIQRTQQEDSAVYLCASSPQGYSNQPQHFGDGTRLSIL.

This clonotype came up a few times. The V call is TRBV7-9, the J call TRBJ2-2, with D unclear. Germline V gives CDR1 SEHNR, CDR2 FQNEAQ (reference sequence). V lost 5 bases and J 6 bases, leaving 13 bases between the germline ends. The CDR3 length is 14 residues. This CDR3 reads CASSTWVPAGELFF. CDR3 coding DNA: TGTGCCAGCAGCACCTGGGTGCCGGCCGGGGAGCTGTTTTTT.

Concerning this clonotype: A much bigger clone sits one base away, suggesting this may be a read error. The rearrangement links TRBV12-5 to TRBJ2-6; D is possibly TRBD1 or TRBD2 (5 bases each). Germline values: CDR1 LGHNT, CDR2 FRNRAP. There are 13 residues in the CDR3. The CDR3 sequence is CASASPGAYVLTF. The CDR3 DNA sequence: TGTGCTAGTGCTAGCCCTGGGGCCTACGTCCTGACTTTC.

Note on this clonotype: At one of its ends the junction is not consistent with the germline gene, which may arise from a read error. V gene TRBV7-8 combines with J gene TRBJ1-4, with 7 bases matching TRBD1. This CDR3 contains 15 residues. Germline CDR1 and CDR2: SGHVS and FQNEAQ. In DNA form, the CDR3 reads TGTGCCGGCAGCTTAGGGGGCAGGGCCGAGAGGAAACTGTTTTTT. Encoded protein: CAGSLGGRAERKLFF.

Notes on this clonotype: This may come from a read error, since a much larger clone is one base off. The rearrangement links TRBV6-6 to TRBJ2-7, with D possibly called TRBD1 or TRBD2 (5 bases each). The CDR3 has 14 residues. Germline CDR1 reads MNHNY; CDR2 reads SVGAGI (reference sequence). V shed 10 bases and J shed 6 bases, with 22 bases lying between them. In nucleotides, the CDR3 is TGTGCCAACAGAATACACCTATTTGGGGGCGAGCAGTACTTC. This codes for CANRIHLFGGEQYF.

About this clonotype itself: This may come from a read error, since a much larger clone is one base off. This chain links TRBV7-6 with TRBJ2-5; TRBD2 matches at 11 bases. Trimming at V came to 6 bases and at J to 5 bases, leaving 8 bases not matched to a gene. In germline, CDR1 is SGHVS, CDR2 FNYEAQ. The CDR3 sequence is 15 residues long. DNA for the CDR3: TGTGCCAGCAGGATACTAGCGGGGGTACATGAGACCCAGTACTTC. Protein product: CASRILAGVHETQYF.

This clonotype occurred a few times. The rearrangement links TRBV7-8 to TRBJ2-1; the D is unclear. Per the germline V gene, CDR1 is SGHVS and CDR2 is FQNEAQ. Trimming took off 5 bases at V and 10 bases at J, with 12 bases between the two ends. CDR3 length: 12 residues. CDR3 amino acids: CASSPKVWEQFF. CDR3 coding DNA: TGTGCCAGCAGCCCCAAAGTCTGGGAGCAGTTCTTC.